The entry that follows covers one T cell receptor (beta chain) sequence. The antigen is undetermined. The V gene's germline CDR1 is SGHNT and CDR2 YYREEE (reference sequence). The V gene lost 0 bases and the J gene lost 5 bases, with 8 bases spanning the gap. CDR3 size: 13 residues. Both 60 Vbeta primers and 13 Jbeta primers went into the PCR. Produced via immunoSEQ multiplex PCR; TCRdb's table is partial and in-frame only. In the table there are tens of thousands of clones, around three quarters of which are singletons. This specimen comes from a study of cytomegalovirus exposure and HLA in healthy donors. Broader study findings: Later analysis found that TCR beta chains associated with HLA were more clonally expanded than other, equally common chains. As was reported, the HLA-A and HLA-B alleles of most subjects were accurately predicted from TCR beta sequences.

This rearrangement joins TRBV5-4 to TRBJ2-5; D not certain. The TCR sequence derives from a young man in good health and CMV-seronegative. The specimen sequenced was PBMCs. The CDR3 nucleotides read TGTGCCAGCAGCTTGGCCTCGGTGGAGACCCAGTACTTC. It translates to CASSLASVETQYF.